This TCR beta chain was sequenced in a study of T cell repertoires in cytomegalovirus infection. Study-wide background: Based on public TCR beta signatures, there were indications of CMV infection and of a matching HLA type.

Each CDR3 protein gets one entry after TCRdb re-called the reads with MiXCR. The sample lists over 450,000 distinct CDR3 sequences, 11% seen once, with more than 8.5% in the top ten. This clonotype was counted many times. Antigen: not known. General study findings and limits: CMV-specific TCR beta clonotypes restricted by HLA-C dominated the ex vivo response.

This receptor was identified in a human donor in good health (CMV status not recorded). Some clones in this sample may be carry-over from other donors' samples. The sample consisted of PBMCs.

The chain's CDR3 is CATSERGAAEAFF. As DNA, the CDR3 is TGTGCCACCAGTGAGAGGGGGGCAGCTGAAGCTTTCTTT. This sequence joins TRBV24-1 and TRBJ1-1; a possible D gene is TRBD1 (6 bases). The germline gives CDR1 KGHDR, CDR2 SFDVKD. The V end was cut by 4 bases, the J end by 6 bases, with 11 bases between. CDR3 length: 13 residues.